The 25 T cell receptor beta chains presented below share a single source sample, sequenced in a study of T cell repertoires in cytomegalovirus infection. For these receptors, no antigen is known. TCRdb recomputed calls from the reads with MiXCR, one row per CDR3 protein. The sample contains about 920,000 distinct CDR3 sequences, around 30% of which appear only once. Sequences were derived from cultured CD8+ T cells from PBMCs, sampled from culture after CMV antigen stimulation. Source of these receptors: a human donor in good health (CMV status not recorded). Some clones in this sample may be carry-over from other donors' samples.

This chain links TRBV10-3 with TRBJ2-7; a possible D gene is TRBD1 (6 bases). The germline V gene encodes CDR1 ENHRY and CDR2 SYGVKD. The CDR3 extends over 16 amino acids. Trimming cost V 9 bases and J 0 bases, with 21 bases left between them. This CDR3 is CAILTPGHTNSYEQYF. CDR3 in DNA: TGTGCCATTTTAACCCCGGGACATACAAACTCCTACGAGCAGTACTTC.

This clonotype was counted a few times. The chain has TRBV11-3 and TRBJ2-7; D may be TRBD1 (5 bases). V was pared by 5 bases and J by 3 bases, with 14 bases between. CDR1 and CDR2 (germline): SGHNT, YENEEA. The CDR3 is 14 amino acids. CDR3 bases: TGTGCCAGCAGCCCGACGACAGACAACTACGAGCAGTACGTC. Its translation: CASSPTTDNYEQYV.

There are many counts of this clonotype. The rearrangement joins TRBV7-2 to TRBJ2-5; D unclear. The germline V gene has CDR1 SGHTA and CDR2 FQGNSA. The CDR3 runs to 16 residues. V lost 5 bases and J lost 2, with 18 bases in between. CDR3 sequence: CASSPWYGTIQETQYF. The CDR3 region has the DNA TGTGCCAGCAGCCCGTGGTACGGCACCATTCAAGAGACCCAGTACTTC.

This chain joins TRBV7-9 and TRBJ2-2; no firm D call. V lost 8 bases to trimming and J lost 3 bases, with 16 bases between them. The CDR3 has 15 amino acids. Germline V gives CDR1 SEHNR, CDR2 FQNEAQ (reference sequence). Written as DNA, the CDR3 is TGTGCCAGCCCAGCTTATCATGCAGACACCGGGGAGCTGTTTTTT. It translates to CASPAYHADTGELFF.

The chain employs TRBV9 and TRBJ2-6; D is unclear. The CDR3 spans 15 residues. Germline CDR1 is SGDLS and CDR2 is YYNGEE. V gave up 0 bases and J gave up 0 bases, with 4 bases separating them. The CDR3 DNA reads TGTGCCAGCAGCGTAGTTGACTCTGGGGCCAACGTCCTGACTTTC. The encoded protein is CASSVVDSGANVLTF.

The chain employs TRBV15 and TRBJ2-5; D assignment may be TRBD1 or TRBD2 (5 bases each). The CDR3 sequence is 15 residues long. Trimming pared 4 bases from V and 5 bases from J, leaving 17 bases between. Germline CDR1 reads LNHNV; CDR2 reads YYDKDF (reference sequence). CDR3 in amino acids: CATSTRRDPLETQYF. The CDR3 DNA sequence: TGTGCCACCAGCACGCGCCGGGACCCCTTGGAGACCCAGTACTTC.

As to this clonotype: One end of the junction varies from germline; a read error may be responsible. The chain is built from TRBV12-3 or TRBV12-4 and TRBJ1-4; D gene ambiguous. CDR3 length equals 11 residues. The DNA for the CDR3 is TGTGCCAGCACCTCTAACGAAAAACTGTTTTTT. Its translation: CASTSNEKLFF.

At least ten counts were recorded for this clonotype. The V gene is TRBV7-2, the J gene TRBJ2-5, with 10 bases lining up with TRBD2. The CDR3 consists of 16 residues. V was clipped by 7 bases and J by 1 base; unmatched bases: 9. Germline V gene data show CDR1 as SGHTA and CDR2 as FQGNSA. CDR3 in amino acids: CASIAGGPEGQETQYF. DNA for the CDR3: TGTGCCAGCATAGCGGGGGGTCCGGAAGGCCAAGAGACCCAGTACTTC.

About this clonotype itself: At one boundary the junction diverges from the germline segment, which might be a read error. V gene TRBV6-5 combines with J gene TRBJ1-6; D may be TRBD1 (6 bases). This CDR3 spans 16 amino acids. Germline CDR1 reads MNHEY; CDR2 reads SVGAGI. The CDR3: CVSSWTASSYNSPLHF. The CDR3 DNA reads as TGTGTCAGCAGTTGGACAGCTAGCTCCTATAATTCACCCCTCCACTTT.

The chain links TRBV7-6 to TRBJ2-5; 8 bases line up with TRBD2. After removal of 1 base from V and 2 bases from J, the junction contained 6 bases not matched to a gene. The CDR3 extends over 16 amino acids. Germline loops: CDR1 SGHVS, CDR2 FNYEAQ. The CDR3, as DNA: TGTGCCAGCAGCTTAGTTGCGGGGGGTACTCAAGAGACCCAGTACTTC. Translation gives CASSLVAGGTQETQYF. Full variable domain (outside the CDR3, taken from reference TRBV7-6 and TRBJ2-5): GAGVSQSPRYKVTKRGQDVALRCDPISGHVSLYWYRQALGQGPEFLTYFNYEAQQDKSGLPNDRFSAERPEGSISTLTIQRTEQRDSAMYRCASSLVAGGTQETQYFGPGTRLLVL.

The CDR3 loop is CASSPRDLHTGELFF. For the CDR3, the DNA is TGTGCCAGCAGCCCCCGGGACCTTCACACCGGGGAGCTGTTTTTT. V usage is TRBV5-4 and J usage is TRBJ2-2; D assignment may be TRBD1 or TRBD2 (5 bases each). CDR1 and CDR2 (germline): SGHNT, YYREEE (reference sequence). The CDR3 totals 15 residues. Between the trimmed V and J ends, which lost 4 bases and 3 bases, there was a span of 13 bases.

Concerning this clonotype itself: At one end the junction does not follow the germline gene, possibly because of a read error. V usage is TRBV4-1 and J usage is TRBJ1-6, with D unclear. CDR3 length: 15 residues. Germline values: CDR1 MGHRA, CDR2 YSYEKL. The CDR3 loop is CTSSQEGIHNSPLHF. CDR3 in DNA: TGCACCAGCAGCCAAGAAGGGATTCATAATTCACCCCTCCACTTT.

This chain joins TRBV7-4 and TRBJ2-6; D not certain. Germline CDR1 reads SGHVT; CDR2 reads SQSDAQ. V lost 9 bases and J lost 1, with 16 bases in between. This CDR3 has 16 amino acids. For the CDR3, the DNA is TGTGCCAGTAGGATCAGTTCGAAGTCTGGGGCCAACGTCCTGACTTTC. This sequence encodes CASRISSKSGANVLTF.

Only a few counts were recorded for this clonotype. V gene TRBV6-5 combines with J gene TRBJ2-2; no clear D gene. The V end lost 2 bases, the J end lost 5 bases, and 9 bases lay between the germline ends. The CDR3 loop spans 14 amino acids. The germline V gene has CDR1 MNHEY and CDR2 SVGAGI. The CDR3 region is CASSYGFGTGELFF. The CDR3 coding sequence is TGTGCCAGCAGTTACGGGTTCGGGACCGGGGAGCTGTTTTTT.

This clonotype has more than one count but fewer than ten. This chain connects TRBV7-3 to TRBJ2-6; D is undetermined. The CDR3 covers 15 residues. Trimming removed 2 bases at V and 5 bases at J, with 10 bases between. The germline V gene encodes CDR1 SGHTA and CDR2 FQGTGA. The CDR3 bases are TGTGCCAGCAGCTTAGGACCTAGTAGGGCCAACGTCCTGACTTTC. Its translation is CASSLGPSRANVLTF.

This chain joins TRBV2 and TRBJ2-4, with D possibly being TRBD2 (5 bases). V lost 7 bases and J lost 6, with 16 bases in between. Germline V gene sequence: CDR1 SNHLY, CDR2 FYNNEI. The CDR3 loop spans 14 amino acids. CDR3 region: CASNGADGTNIQYF. The CDR3 region has the DNA TGTGCCAGCAATGGAGCGGACGGAACAAACATTCAGTACTTC.

This clonotype was counted between two and nine times. This chain connects TRBV6-6 to TRBJ1-2; 9 bases align to TRBD1. Germline CDR1 reads MNHNY; CDR2 reads SVGAGI (reference sequence). This CDR3 region has 13 residues. The trim removed 5 bases at V and 4 bases at J, leaving 2 bases unmatched. CDR3: CASSGDRAYGYTF. The CDR3 DNA follows: TGTGCCAGCAGTGGGGACAGGGCCTATGGCTACACCTTC.

This sequence joins TRBV27 and TRBJ2-2, with 11 bases identical to TRBD2. V was clipped by 0 bases and J by 7 bases; unmatched bases: 4. Germline V CDR1 and CDR2: MNHEY, SMNVEV (reference sequence). This CDR3 region has 16 residues. The CDR3 DNA reads as TGTGCCAGCAGTTTATCCGTAGCGGGGGGGCACGGGGAGCTGTTTTTT. Amino acids: CASSLSVAGGHGELFF.

There are many counts of this clonotype. The chain carries TRBV6-2 or TRBV6-3 and TRBJ2-1, with TRBD2 identical over 12 bases. Looked up from germline, CDR1 is MNHEY and CDR2 is SVGEGT. With 0 bases clipped from V and 3 bases from J, the junction kept 3 bases outside the gene matches. The CDR3 length is 17 residues. CDR3 sequence: CASSYSGLAGIYNEQFF. DNA of the CDR3: TGTGCCAGCAGTTACTCTGGACTAGCGGGGATCTACAATGAGCAGTTCTTC.

This rearrangement joins TRBV6-6 to TRBJ1-6; D possibly corresponds to TRBD1 (5 bases). V lost 5 bases and J lost 6, with 11 bases in between. Germline CDR1 is MNHNY and CDR2 is SVGAGI (reference sequence). This CDR3 has 14 residues. The CDR3 DNA reads TGTGCCAGCAGTACCAGGGCAGCTAATTCACCCCTCCACTTT. It specifies CASSTRAANSPLHF.

The chain recombines TRBV7-9 with TRBJ1-2; no firm D call. The CDR3 totals 11 residues. Germline CDR1 reads SEHNR; CDR2 reads FQNEAQ (reference sequence). Trimming cost V 0 bases and J 8 bases, with 4 bases left between them. In nucleotides, the CDR3 is TGTGCCAGCAGCTTAGCCGAGGGCTACACCTTC. This sequence encodes CASSLAEGYTF.

This clonotype has ten or more counts. The chain joins TRBV6-2 or TRBV6-3 to TRBJ1-5; TRBD1 matches at 7 bases. This CDR3 has 20 residues. Germline V gives CDR1 MNHEY, CDR2 SVGEGT. V dropped 0 bases and J dropped 5; count of bases not matched to a gene: 19. DNA for the CDR3: TGTGCCAGCAGTTACTCCGTGGGGACGGGACAGAGCCCAGTCTATCAGCCCCAGCATTTT. Encoded protein: CASSYSVGTGQSPVYQPQHF.

This clonotype came up many times. The rearrangement links TRBV19 to TRBJ2-3; D may be TRBD2 (6 bases). Germline lookup yields CDR1 LNHDA and CDR2 SQIVND (reference sequence). V lost 2 bases, J lost 4 bases, and 13 bases lay in between. The CDR3 is 15 residues long. This CDR3 reads CASSIWRGGADTQYF. In DNA, the CDR3 is TGTGCCAGTAGTATATGGCGGGGAGGCGCAGATACGCAGTATTTT.

The chain joins TRBV6-5 to TRBJ2-5; D uncertain. Trimming removed 0 bases at V and 7 bases at J, with 12 bases between. The CDR3 totals 14 residues. Germline V gene lookup returns CDR1 MNHEY and CDR2 SVGAGI. CDR3 amino acids: CASSYSKGYGTQYF. In nucleotides, the CDR3 is TGTGCCAGCAGTTACTCGAAAGGTTACGGGACCCAGTACTTC.

This clonotype turned up a few times. The chain recombines TRBV7-9 with TRBJ1-5, with a possible D match to TRBD1 (5 bases). Germline loops: CDR1 SEHNR, CDR2 FQNEAQ (reference sequence). This CDR3 spans 16 amino acids. V was cut by 1 base and J by 5 bases, with 15 bases left in between. CDR3 loop: CASSLENVRGHQPQHF. CDR3 coding DNA: TGTGCCAGCAGCTTAGAAAATGTAAGGGGACATCAGCCCCAGCATTTT.